This T cell receptor beta chain emerged from a study of blood T cell repertoires in COVID-19. Study details: COVID-19 samples, acute and convalescent, were from the United States, Italy and Spain. PBMCs, B-cell-depleted T cells, or T cells were the source of the cDNA or gDNA that made up the material.

Original processing methods: Estimation of nucleated cell counts relied on the amplification of reference gene primers. Clones were read by immunoSEQ multiplex PCR, and TCRdb kept only the in-frame ones, dropping some. Clone size and V and J calls were adopted from that table, with D and trimming inferred from the DNA. The data show under 100,000 clones, around 86% seen once. This TCR came from a man between 35 and 55 years old with acute or convalescent COVID-19. The sequencing sample was made of peripheral blood.

This chain's CDR3 is CASSQAPGDYGYTF. CDR3 DNA: TGTGCCAGCAGCCAAGCCCCAGGGGACTATGGCTACACCTTC. The chain recombines TRBV3-1 (or the pseudogene TRBV3-2) with TRBJ1-2, with a tentative D call TRBD1 (6 bases). The germline CDR1 and CDR2 sequences are LGHDT and YNNKEL (reference sequence). The V end lost 1 base, the J end lost 3 bases, and 9 bases lay between the germline ends. CDR3 length: 14 residues.